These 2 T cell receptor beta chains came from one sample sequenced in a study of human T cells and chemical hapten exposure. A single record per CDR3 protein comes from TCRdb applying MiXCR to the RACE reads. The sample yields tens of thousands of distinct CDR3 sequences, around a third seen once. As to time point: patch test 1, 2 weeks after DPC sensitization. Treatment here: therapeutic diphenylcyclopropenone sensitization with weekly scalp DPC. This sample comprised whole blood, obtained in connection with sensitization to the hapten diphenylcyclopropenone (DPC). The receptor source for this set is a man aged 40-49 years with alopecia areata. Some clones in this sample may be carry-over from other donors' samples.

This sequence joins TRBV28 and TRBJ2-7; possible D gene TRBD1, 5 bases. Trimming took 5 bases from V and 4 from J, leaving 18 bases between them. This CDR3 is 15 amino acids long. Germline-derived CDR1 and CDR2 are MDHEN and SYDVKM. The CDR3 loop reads CASSLLGRKGYEQYF. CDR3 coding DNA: TGTGCCAGCAGTCTCCTGGGGCGGAAGGGATACGAGCAGTACTTC.

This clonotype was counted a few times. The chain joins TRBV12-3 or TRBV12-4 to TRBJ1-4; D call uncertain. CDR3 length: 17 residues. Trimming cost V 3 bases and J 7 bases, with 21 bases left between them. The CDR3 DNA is TGTGCCAGCAGTTTTGGGCTTCGGGCCCCTCGCGGTGAAAAACTGTTTTTT. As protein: CASSFGLRAPRGEKLFF.